This TCR beta chain came from a study of shared clonotypes between healthy human individuals. Some clones are missing from TCRdb's copy, which holds only in-frame ones; the method was immunoSEQ multiplex PCR. The sample carries some 530,000 clones, over 75% recorded once. CDR1 and CDR2 from the germline V gene are LNHNV and YYDKDF (reference sequence). The CDR3 sequence is 13 residues long. On this clone: This probably arose from a read error, given a far larger clone one base away. Other DNA sequences in this sample translate to the same CDR3.

The TCR comes from a middle-aged woman in good health. Some clones in this sample may be carry-over from other donors' samples. The sample was PBMCs. The chain joins TRBV15 to TRBJ1-2; no clear D. CDR3: CATSRGPLGGYTF. The DNA for the CDR3 is TGTGCCACCAGCAGAGGCCCTCTAGGTGGCTACACCTTT.